The sequence of this T cell receptor beta chain was determined in a study of T cells after yellow fever vaccination. Study-level findings and limits: Secondary responses were weaker yet peaked faster, day 5 versus 15. Subsequent booster samples again held most clones from primary vaccination (less than 98% CD4, nearly 90% CD8).

In the case of this clonotype: What it binds is unknown.

Deletions cut 5 bases from V and 7 bases from J, with 13 bases between. Germline CDR1 reads SGHDT; CDR2 reads YYEEEE. This CDR3 is built from 13 residues. TCRdb analysed the 5' RACE reads with MiXCR anew, one entry per CDR3 protein. The table records approximately 550,000 distinct CDR3 sequences, about 19% of them present only once. This TCR was sampled from a man aged 30-40 years who received the YFV17D yellow fever vaccine. The chain has TRBV5-6 and TRBJ2-1; possibly TRBD2 for D (6 bases). This specimen was PBMCs, taken 15 days after the yellow fever booster vaccination. The CDR3 loop is CASRSIAANEQFF. The CDR3 DNA sequence: TGTGCCAGCAGATCAATAGCGGCTAATGAGCAGTTCTTC.